This T cell receptor beta chain was sequenced for a study of Graves' ophthalmopathy and Graves' hyperthyroidism. Points from the study as a whole: Blood repertoires reportedly contained most expanded thyroid clonotypes above 0.001 frequency. Ophthalmopathy progression was predicted by the model at approximately 70% sensitivity and under 75% specificity.

In this sample, this clonotype turned up many times. What it binds is not known. Compared with germline, one end of the junction differs, possibly owing to a read error. RNA transcripts were the source from which TCR beta CDR3 regions were amplified. The authors performed first-round RT-PCR with HTBI primers and then a second-round multiplex PCR. TCRdb used MiXCR to reprocess the multiplex PCR reads, holding one entry per CDR3 protein. The sample has around 590,000 distinct CDR3 sequences, less than 40% seen once; the top ten hold over 3.5%. Germline V gives CDR1 MGHRA, CDR2 YSYEKL. The CDR3 consists of 15 residues.

The TCR originated in an adult man with Graves' hyperthyroidism. Sequenced: peripheral blood or thyroid tissue (not recorded which). This chain links TRBV4-1 with TRBJ1-6; 7 nucleotides line up with TRBD1. The chain's CDR3 is CASNQGGRENSPLHF. DNA of the CDR3: TGCGCCAGCAACCAAGGGGGCAGGGAAAATTCACCCCTCCACTTT.